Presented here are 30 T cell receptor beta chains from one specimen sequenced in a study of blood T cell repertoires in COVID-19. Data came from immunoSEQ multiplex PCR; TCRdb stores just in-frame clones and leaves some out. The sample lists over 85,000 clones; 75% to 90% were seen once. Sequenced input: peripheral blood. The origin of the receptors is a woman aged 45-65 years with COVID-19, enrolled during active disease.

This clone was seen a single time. CDR3 in amino acids: CASSPPAGERGTGELFF. The CDR3 bases are TGTGCCAGCTCACCACCGGCGGGGGAAAGGGGCACCGGGGAGCTGTTTTTT. The rearrangement joins TRBV18 to TRBJ2-2, with 7 bases identical to TRBD2. The CDR3 has 17 residues. The trim removed 0 bases at V and 4 bases at J, leaving 8 bases unmatched. Germline V gene data show CDR1 as KGHSH and CDR2 as LQKENI. Together with reference TRBV18 and TRBJ2-2, the CDR3 gives the full variable domain: NAGVMQNPRHLVRRRGQEARLRCSPMKGHSHVYWYRQLPEEGLKFMVYLQKENIIDESGMPKERFSAEFPKEGPSILRIQQVVRGDSAAYFCASSPPAGERGTGELFFGEGSRLTVL.

This CDR3 reads CASSLDRGTSTDTQYF. As DNA, the CDR3 is TGTGCCAGCAGCTTAGATCGGGGGACCAGCACAGATACGCAGTATTTT. This chain joins TRBV11-3 and TRBJ2-3; possible D gene TRBD2, 6 bases. The V end lost 0 bases, the J end lost 0 bases, and 10 bases lay between the germline ends. Germline lookup yields CDR1 SGHNT and CDR2 YENEEA. The CDR3 extends over 16 amino acids.

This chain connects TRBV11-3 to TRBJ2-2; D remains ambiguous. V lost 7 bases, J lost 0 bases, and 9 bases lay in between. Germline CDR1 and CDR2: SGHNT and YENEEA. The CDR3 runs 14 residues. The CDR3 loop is CASKQTANTGELFF. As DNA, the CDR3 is TGTGCCAGCAAACAGACCGCGAACACCGGGGAGCTGTTTTTT.

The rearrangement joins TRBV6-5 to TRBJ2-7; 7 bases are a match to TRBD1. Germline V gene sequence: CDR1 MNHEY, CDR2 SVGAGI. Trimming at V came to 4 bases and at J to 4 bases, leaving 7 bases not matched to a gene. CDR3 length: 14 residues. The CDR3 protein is CASSSRQGGYEQYF. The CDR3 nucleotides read TGTGCCAGCAGTTCCAGACAGGGTGGATACGAGCAGTACTTC.

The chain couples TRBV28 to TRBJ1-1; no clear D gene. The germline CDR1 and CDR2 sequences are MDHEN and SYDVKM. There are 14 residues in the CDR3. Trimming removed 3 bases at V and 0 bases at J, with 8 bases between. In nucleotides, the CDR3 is TGTGCCAGCAGTTTGAGGAAATTGAACACTGAAGCTTTCTTT. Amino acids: CASSLRKLNTEAFF.

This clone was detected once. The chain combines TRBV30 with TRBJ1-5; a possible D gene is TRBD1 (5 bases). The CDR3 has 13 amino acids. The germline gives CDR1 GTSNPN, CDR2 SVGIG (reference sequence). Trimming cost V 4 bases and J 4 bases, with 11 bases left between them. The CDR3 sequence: CAWTAGGNQPQHF. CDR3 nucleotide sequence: TGTGCCTGGACGGCGGGGGGAAATCAGCCCCAGCATTTT.

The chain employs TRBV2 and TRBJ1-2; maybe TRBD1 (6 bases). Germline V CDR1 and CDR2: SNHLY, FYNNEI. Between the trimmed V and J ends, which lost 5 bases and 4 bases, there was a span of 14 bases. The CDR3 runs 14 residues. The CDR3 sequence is CASSRDTAGYGYTF. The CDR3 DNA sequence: TGTGCCAGCAGTAGGGACACGGCGGGCTATGGCTACACCTTC.

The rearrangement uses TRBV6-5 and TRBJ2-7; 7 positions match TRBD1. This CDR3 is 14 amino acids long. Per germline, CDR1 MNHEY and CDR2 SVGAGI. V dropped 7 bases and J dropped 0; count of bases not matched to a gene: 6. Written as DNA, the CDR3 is TGTGCCAGCAAAGTCAGGGGGTTCTCCTACGAGCAGTACTTC. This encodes CASKVRGFSYEQYF.

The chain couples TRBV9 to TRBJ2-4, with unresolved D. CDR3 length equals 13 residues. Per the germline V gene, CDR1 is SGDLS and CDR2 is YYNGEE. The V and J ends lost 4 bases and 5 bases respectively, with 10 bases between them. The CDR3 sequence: CASSYGSENIQYF. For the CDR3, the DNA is TGTGCCAGCAGCTACGGGTCCGAAAACATTCAGTACTTC.

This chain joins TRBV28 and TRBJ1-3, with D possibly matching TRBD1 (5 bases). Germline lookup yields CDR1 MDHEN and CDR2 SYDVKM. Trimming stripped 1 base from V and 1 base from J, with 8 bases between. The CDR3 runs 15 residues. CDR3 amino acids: CASSLSGVSGNTIYF. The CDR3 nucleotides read TGTGCCAGCAGTTTATCGGGGGTATCTGGAAACACCATATATTTT.

The CDR3 DNA reads TGTGCCAGCAGCGGATACTTAGGGGCAGATACGCAGTATTTT. Amino acids: CASSGYLGADTQYF. The chain employs TRBV9 and TRBJ2-3; the D gene is possibly TRBD1 (5 bases). Looked up from germline, CDR1 is SGDLS and CDR2 is YYNGEE. V lost 3 bases, J lost 4 bases, and 12 bases lay in between. The CDR3 runs to 14 residues. The complete variable domain, with remaining parts taken from reference TRBV9 and TRBJ2-3, reads DSGVTQTPKHLITATGQRVTLRCSPRSGDLSVYWYQQSLDQGLQFLIQYYNGEERAKGNILERFSAQQFPDLHSELNLSSLELGDSALYFCASSGYLGADTQYFGPGTRLTVL.

CDR3 DNA sequence: TGTGCCAGCAGCCCCAGGGGGAGGAATTCACCCCTCCACTTT. The encoded protein is CASSPRGRNSPLHF. The rearrangement uses TRBV27 and TRBJ1-6, with 7 nucleotides matching TRBD1. Germline V CDR1 and CDR2: MNHEY, SMNVEV (reference sequence). J gave up 7 bases and V 6 bases, and 6 bases lay outside the gene matches. The CDR3 is 14 residues long.

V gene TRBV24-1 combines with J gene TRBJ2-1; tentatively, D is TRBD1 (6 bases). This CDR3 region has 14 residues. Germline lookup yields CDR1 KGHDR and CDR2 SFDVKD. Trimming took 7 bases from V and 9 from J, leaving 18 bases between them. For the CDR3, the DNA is TGTGCCACCAGCCAACTCAGGGGATTTTGTGAGCAGTTCTTC. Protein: CATSQLRGFCEQFF.

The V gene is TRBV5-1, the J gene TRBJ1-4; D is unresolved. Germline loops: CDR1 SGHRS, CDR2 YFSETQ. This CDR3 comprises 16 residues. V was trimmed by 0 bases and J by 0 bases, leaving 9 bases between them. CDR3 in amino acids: CASSLGALTTNEKLFF. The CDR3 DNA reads TGCGCCAGCAGCTTGGGGGCGCTTACAACTAATGAAAAACTGTTTTTT.

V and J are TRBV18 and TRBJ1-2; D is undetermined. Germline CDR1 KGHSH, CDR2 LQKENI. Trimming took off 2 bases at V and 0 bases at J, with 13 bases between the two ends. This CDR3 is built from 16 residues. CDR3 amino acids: CASSPVSALANYGYTF. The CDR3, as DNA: TGTGCCAGCTCACCAGTATCAGCGCTTGCTAACTATGGCTACACCTTC.

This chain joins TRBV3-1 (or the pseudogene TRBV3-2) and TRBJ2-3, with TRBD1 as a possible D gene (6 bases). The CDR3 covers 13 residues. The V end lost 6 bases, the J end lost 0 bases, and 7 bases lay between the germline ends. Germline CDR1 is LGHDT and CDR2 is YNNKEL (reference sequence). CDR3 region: CASRTGSTDTQYF. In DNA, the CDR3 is TGTGCCAGCAGAACAGGGAGCACAGATACGCAGTATTTT.

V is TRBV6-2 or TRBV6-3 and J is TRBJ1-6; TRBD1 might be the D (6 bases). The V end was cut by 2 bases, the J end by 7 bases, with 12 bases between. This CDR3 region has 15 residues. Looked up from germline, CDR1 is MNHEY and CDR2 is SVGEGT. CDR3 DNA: TGTGCCAGCAGTTACGAACAGGGAGCCAATTCACCCCTCCACTTT. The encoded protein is CASSYEQGANSPLHF.

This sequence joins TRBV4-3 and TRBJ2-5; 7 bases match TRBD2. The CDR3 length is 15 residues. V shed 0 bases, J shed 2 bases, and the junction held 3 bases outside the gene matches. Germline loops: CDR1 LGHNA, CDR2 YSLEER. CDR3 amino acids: CASSQDNGGQETQYF. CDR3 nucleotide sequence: TGCGCCAGCAGCCAAGATAACGGGGGGCAAGAGACCCAGTACTTC.

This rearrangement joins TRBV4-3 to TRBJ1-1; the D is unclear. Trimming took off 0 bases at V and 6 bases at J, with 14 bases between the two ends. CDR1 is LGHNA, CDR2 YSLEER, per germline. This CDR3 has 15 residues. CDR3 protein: CASSQEPRVRAEAFF. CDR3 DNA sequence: TGCGCCAGCAGCCAAGAACCTCGGGTGAGAGCTGAAGCTTTCTTT.

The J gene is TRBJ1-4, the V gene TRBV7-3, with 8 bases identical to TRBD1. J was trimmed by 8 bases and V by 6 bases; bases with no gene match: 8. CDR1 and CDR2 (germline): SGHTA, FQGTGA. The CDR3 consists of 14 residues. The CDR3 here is CASRSDRASEKLFF. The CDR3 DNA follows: TGTGCCAGCAGGTCGGACAGGGCCAGCGAAAAACTGTTTTTT.

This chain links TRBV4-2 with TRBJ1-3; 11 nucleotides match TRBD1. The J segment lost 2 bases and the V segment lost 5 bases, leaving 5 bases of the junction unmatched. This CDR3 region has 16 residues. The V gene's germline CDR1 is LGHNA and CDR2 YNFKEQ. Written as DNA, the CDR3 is TGTGCCAGCAGCAAGGGACAGGGGGGGACTGGAAACACCATATATTTT. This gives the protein CASSKGQGGTGNTIYF.

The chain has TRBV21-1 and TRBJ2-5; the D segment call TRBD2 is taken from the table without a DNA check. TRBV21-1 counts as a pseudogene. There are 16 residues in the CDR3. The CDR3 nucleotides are TGTGCCAGCAGTTCTTTTACCACGGCGGTCGTTGAGACCCAGTACTTC. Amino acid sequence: CASSSFTTAVVETQYF.

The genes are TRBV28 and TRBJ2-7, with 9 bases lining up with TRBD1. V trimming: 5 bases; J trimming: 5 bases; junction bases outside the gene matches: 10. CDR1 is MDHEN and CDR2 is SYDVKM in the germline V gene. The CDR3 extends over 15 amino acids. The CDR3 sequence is CASSPRTGGGDEQYF. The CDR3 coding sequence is TGTGCCAGCAGTCCCCGCACAGGGGGCGGGGACGAGCAGTACTTC.

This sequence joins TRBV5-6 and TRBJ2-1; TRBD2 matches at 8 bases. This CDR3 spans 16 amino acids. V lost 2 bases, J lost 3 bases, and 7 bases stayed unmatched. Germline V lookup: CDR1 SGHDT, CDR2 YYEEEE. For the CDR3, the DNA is TGTGCCAGCAGCTTTTACGGCGGGGGGCTCTACAATGAGCAGTTCTTC. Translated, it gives CASSFYGGGLYNEQFF.

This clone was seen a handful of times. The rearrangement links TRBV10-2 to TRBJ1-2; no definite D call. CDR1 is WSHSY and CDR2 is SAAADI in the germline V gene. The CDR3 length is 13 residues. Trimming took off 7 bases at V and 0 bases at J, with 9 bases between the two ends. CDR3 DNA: TGCGCCAGCACCACAGCTACTAACTATGGCTACACCTTC. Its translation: CASTTATNYGYTF.

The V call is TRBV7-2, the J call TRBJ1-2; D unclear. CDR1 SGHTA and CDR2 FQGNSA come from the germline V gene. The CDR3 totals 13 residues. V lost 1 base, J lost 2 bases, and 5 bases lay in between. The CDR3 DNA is TGTGCCAGCAGCTTAGGAGGGAACTATGGCTACACCTTC. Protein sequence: CASSLGGNYGYTF.

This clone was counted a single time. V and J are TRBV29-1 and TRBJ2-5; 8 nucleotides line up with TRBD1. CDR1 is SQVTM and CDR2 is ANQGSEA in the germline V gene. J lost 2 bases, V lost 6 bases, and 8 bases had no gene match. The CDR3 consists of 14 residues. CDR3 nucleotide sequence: TGCAGCGTAAACAGGGGGAATAGGCAAGAGACCCAGTACTTC. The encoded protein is CSVNRGNRQETQYF.

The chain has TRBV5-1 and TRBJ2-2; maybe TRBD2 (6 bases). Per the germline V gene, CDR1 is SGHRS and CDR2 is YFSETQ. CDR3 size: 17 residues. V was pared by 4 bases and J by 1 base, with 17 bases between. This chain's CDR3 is CASSPKVLARNTGELFF. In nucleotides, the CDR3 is TGCGCCAGCAGCCCCAAAGTCCTAGCGAGGAACACCGGGGAGCTGTTTTTT.

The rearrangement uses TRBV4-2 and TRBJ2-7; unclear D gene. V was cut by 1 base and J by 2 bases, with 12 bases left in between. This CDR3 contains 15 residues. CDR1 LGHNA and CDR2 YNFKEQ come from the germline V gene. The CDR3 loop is CASSQVGVTTYEQYF. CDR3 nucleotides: TGTGCCAGCAGCCAAGTTGGCGTTACTACCTACGAGCAGTACTTC.

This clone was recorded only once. CDR3 loop: CASPDRGRNTIYF. The CDR3 DNA reads TGTGCCAGCCCGGACAGGGGTAGAAACACCATATATTTT. The chain joins TRBV21-1 to TRBJ1-3; no DNA check was done on the table's D call, TRBD1. TRBV21-1 is deemed a pseudogene. The CDR3 has 13 amino acids.